A single sample is the source of the 18 T cell receptor beta chains below, sequenced in a study of cytomegalovirus exposure and HLA in healthy donors. Vbeta (60) and Jbeta (13) primers were used in the PCR. The method was immunoSEQ multiplex PCR; TCRdb's version includes in-frame clones alone and lacks a portion of them. The sample holds about 180,000 clones, 80% seen once. Sequencing was carried out using PBMCs. Every receptor here comes from a girl aged 5 to 17 in good health and CMV-seropositive.

This clone was detected only a few times. The rearrangement joins TRBV25-1 to TRBJ2-5, with TRBD1 matching over 7 bases. Trimming took 5 bases from V and 3 from J; bases not matched to a gene: 6. Germline CDR1 MGHDK, CDR2 SYGVNS. CDR3 length equals 14 residues. The CDR3 protein is CASSISGQKETQYF. The CDR3 DNA follows: TGTGCCAGCAGTATCTCGGGACAGAAAGAGACCCAGTACTTC.

The chain joins TRBV6-5 to TRBJ1-1; possibly TRBD1 for D (6 bases). Per germline, CDR1 MNHEY and CDR2 SVGAGI. The CDR3 runs 15 residues. The germline V and J ends were trimmed by 6 bases and 0 bases, with 14 bases remaining between them. The chain's CDR3 is CASSLVGDMNTEAFF. CDR3 DNA sequence: TGTGCCAGCAGCCTGGTCGGGGACATGAACACTGAAGCTTTCTTT.

The chain carries TRBV6-1 and TRBJ1-1; D remains unclear. Trimming shortened V by 3 bases and J by 0 bases, and 5 bases separated the two germline ends. CDR1 and CDR2 from the germline V gene are MNHNS and SASEGT. The CDR3 has 13 amino acids. In DNA, the CDR3 is TGTGCCAGCAGTGATCAGTTGAACACTGAAGCTTTCTTT. This sequence encodes CASSDQLNTEAFF.

The chain joins TRBV5-1 to TRBJ2-5; 10 bases agree with TRBD2. The DNA matches TRBJ2-7 better at its end, which makes the J call doubtful. CDR1 and CDR2 (germline): SGHRS, YFSETQ. This CDR3 region has 15 residues. The CDR3 reads CASSLGTSGSYEQYF. CDR3 in DNA: TGCGCCAGCAGCTTGGGGACTAGCGGATCCTACGAGCAGTACTTC.

The chain carries TRBV19 and TRBJ1-3; tentatively, D is TRBD1 (6 bases). The CDR3 extends over 14 amino acids. Per the germline V gene, CDR1 is LNHDA and CDR2 is SQIVND (reference sequence). Trimming removed 7 bases at V and 4 bases at J, with 14 bases between. CDR3 in DNA: TGTGCCAGTACGACGGCAGGGGTAGGAAACACCATATATTTT. Its protein is CASTTAGVGNTIYF.

This chain joins TRBV4-1 and TRBJ2-7; 7 bases agree with TRBD2. Trimming took 3 bases from V and 5 from J; bases not matched to a gene: 7. The germline gives CDR1 MGHRA, CDR2 YSYEKL. The CDR3 covers 14 residues. The CDR3 here is CASSQIAGVHEQYF. CDR3 DNA sequence: TGCGCCAGCAGCCAGATAGCGGGTGTCCACGAGCAGTACTTC.

The V gene is TRBV19, the J gene TRBJ2-3, with D possibly being TRBD1 (6 bases). Germline lookup yields CDR1 LNHDA and CDR2 SQIVND (reference sequence). The CDR3 is 14 residues long. V lost 11 bases to trimming and J lost 2 bases, with 17 bases between them. The CDR3 spells CACAQGYFTDTQYF. The CDR3 DNA reads TGTGCCTGCGCCCAGGGGTATTTCACAGATACGCAGTATTTT.

The J gene is TRBJ2-7, the V gene TRBV11-2; 7 bases fit TRBD2. CDR3 length: 16 amino acids. Germline V gene sequence: CDR1 SGHAT, CDR2 FQNNGV. Losses at the gene ends were 5 bases for V and 4 bases for J; bases not matched to a gene: 14. The CDR3 spells CASSHFKGGSSYEQYF. The CDR3 DNA follows: TGTGCCAGCAGCCACTTTAAGGGCGGGAGTTCGTACGAGCAGTACTTC.

The V call is TRBV4-1, the J call TRBJ2-1, with D possibly being TRBD1 (6 bases). The germline gives CDR1 MGHRA, CDR2 YSYEKL. The CDR3 length is 15 residues. The V end lost 0 bases, the J end lost 7 bases, and 13 bases lay between the germline ends. The CDR3: CASSQEGTGRNEQFF. The CDR3 nucleotides read TGCGCCAGCAGCCAAGAAGGTACAGGGCGTAATGAGCAGTTCTTC.

The chain employs TRBV5-3 and TRBJ2-1; 13 nucleotides agree with TRBD2. TRBV5-3 is an ORF for which the function is uncertain. J gave up 8 bases and V 4 bases, and 12 bases lay outside the gene matches. This CDR3 region has 17 residues. CDR3 nucleotides: TGTGCCAGAAGCAGACTAGCGGGAGGTCGACCTGAGCATGAGCAGTTCTTC. Translation gives CARSRLAGGRPEHEQFF.

The CDR3 DNA reads as TGTGCCAGCTCACCTTTTGAAGGGACTAGGCTCCACGAGCAGTACTTC. This encodes CASSPFEGTRLHEQYF. The chain is built from TRBV18 and TRBJ2-7; 8 nucleotides align to TRBD2. V was pared by 3 bases and J by 5 bases, with 12 bases of the junction left unmatched. The CDR3 consists of 16 residues. Germline V gene data show CDR1 as KGHSH and CDR2 as LQKENI.

The chain is built from TRBV5-6 and TRBJ2-3; the match to TRBD1 covers 8 bases. J was trimmed by 5 bases and V by 3 bases; bases with no gene match: 5. The V gene's germline CDR1 is SGHDT and CDR2 YYEEEE. The CDR3 runs 14 residues. This CDR3 reads CASSSGQGRDTQYF. The CDR3 bases are TGTGCCAGCAGCTCCGGACAGGGAAGAGATACGCAGTATTTT.

This rearrangement joins TRBV4-3 to TRBJ2-3; D ambiguous. This CDR3 region has 15 residues. Trimming removed 3 bases at V and 0 bases at J, with 10 bases between. CDR1 is LGHNA and CDR2 is YSLEER in the germline V gene. The CDR3 reads CASSQARVSTDTQYF. CDR3 DNA: TGCGCCAGCAGCCAGGCACGGGTGAGCACAGATACGCAGTATTTT.

The rearrangement links TRBV9 to TRBJ2-1, with TRBD2 matching over 11 bases. The V gene's germline CDR1 is SGDLS and CDR2 YYNGEE. The CDR3 has 15 residues. The J segment lost 5 bases and the V segment lost 7 bases, leaving 8 bases of the junction unmatched. The CDR3 reads CASGSRGLADNEQFF. CDR3 DNA: TGTGCCAGCGGAAGTCGGGGACTAGCGGACAATGAGCAGTTCTTC.

The table lists this clone with a count of one. An end of the junction differs from the germline gene, which may be a read error. The genes are TRBV7-7 and TRBJ2-3, with D perhaps TRBD2 (5 bases). The germline gives CDR1 SSHAT, CDR2 FNYEAQ (reference sequence). The CDR3 contains 15 residues. CDR3 bases: TGTGCTAGCAGCTTAAGGAGCGGAAGCACAGATACGCAGTATTTT. Encoded protein: CASSLRSGSTDTQYF.

A single count supports this clone. The V call is TRBV15, the J call TRBJ2-1; D may be TRBD2 (5 bases). The CDR3 consists of 12 residues. Trimming pared 5 bases from V and 9 bases from J, leaving 11 bases between. Per the germline V gene, CDR1 is LNHNV and CDR2 is YYDKDF (reference sequence). CDR3 loop: CATSLLGSEQFF. CDR3 DNA sequence: TGTGCCACCAGCTTGCTAGGGAGTGAGCAGTTCTTC.

The rearrangement links TRBV6-1 to TRBJ1-2; 9 positions agree with TRBD1. Germline CDR1 MNHNS, CDR2 SASEGT. The CDR3 runs to 15 residues. After removal of 7 bases from V and 1 base from J, the junction contained 7 bases not matched to a gene. The DNA of the CDR3 is TGTGCCAGCACCCAGGGACAGGGATTTAACTATGGCTACACCTTC. Protein product: CASTQGQGFNYGYTF.

The V call is TRBV4-1, the J call TRBJ1-2, with 7 bases aligning to TRBD1. Germline lookup yields CDR1 MGHRA and CDR2 YSYEKL. This CDR3 is built from 18 residues. V lost 3 bases, J lost 8 bases, and 21 bases stayed unmatched. In nucleotides, the CDR3 is TGCGCCAGCAGCCAGTATCCCCTACCGGGACAGACTACGTACGGCTACACCTTC. Translated, it gives CASSQYPLPGQTTYGYTF.